The 19 T cell receptor beta chains presented below share a single source sample, sequenced in a study of neurological immune-mediated disorders. Described time point: technical triplicate 3. One entry per CDR3 protein, called by TCRdb with MiXCR from the 5' RACE reads. The table has some 47,000 distinct CDR3 sequences, roughly a fifth seen once; the top ten hold around 4%. Sequencing input: PBMCs. The receptor set was obtained from a man between 60 and 75 years old with HTLV-1-associated myelopathy (HAM/TSP).

This clonotype was seen many times. The V gene is TRBV27, the J gene TRBJ2-7, with TRBD1 as a possible D gene (6 bases). The CDR3 has 18 residues. In germline, CDR1 is MNHEY, CDR2 SMNVEV (reference sequence). V dropped 8 bases and J dropped 1 base, with 27 bases sitting between them. CDR3 in DNA: TGTGCCAGCGCCCCCGACAGGATTAGCGATACGCTATCCTACGAGCAGTACTTC. Amino acid sequence: CASAPDRISDTLSYEQYF.

In this sample, this clonotype turned up many times. The CDR3 protein is CASSVGWAGGETQYF. The DNA for the CDR3 is TGTGCCAGCAGCGTAGGCTGGGCGGGTGGAGAGACCCAGTACTTC. V gene TRBV9 combines with J gene TRBJ2-5; tentatively, D is TRBD2 (5 bases). Trimming took off 0 bases at V and 4 bases at J, with 13 bases between the two ends. The CDR3 is 15 amino acids. Germline CDR1 is SGDLS and CDR2 is YYNGEE.

This clonotype was detected a few times. The rearrangement joins TRBV7-9 to TRBJ2-2; no definite D call. V was shortened by 1 base and J by 4 bases, with 10 bases between the two germline ends. Germline V gene lookup returns CDR1 SEHNR and CDR2 FQNEAQ (reference sequence). The CDR3 consists of 15 residues. The CDR3 bases are TGTGCCAGCAGCTTAGACAGAGGACCCACCGGGGAGCTGTTTTTT. Protein: CASSLDRGPTGELFF.

The table lists this clonotype with many counts. The chain recombines TRBV25-1 with TRBJ2-7; 8 nucleotides line up with TRBD2. V shed 3 bases, J shed 6 bases, and the junction held 16 bases outside the gene matches. Germline values: CDR1 MGHDK, CDR2 SYGVNS. The CDR3 has 17 residues. The CDR3 bases are TGTGCCAGCAGTGACCGGGGGGGAACAGGGAGGTTGGGCGAGCAGTACTTC. Its protein is CASSDRGGTGRLGEQYF.

This clonotype was observed at least ten times. The J gene is TRBJ2-2, the V gene TRBV7-2; D not resolved. The CDR3 totals 14 residues. Germline assignment: CDR1 SGHTA and CDR2 FQGNSA. V shed 1 base and J shed 6 bases, with 9 bases lying between them. The CDR3 DNA sequence: TGTGCCAGCAGCTTAGATGGGCCCCCCGGGGAGCTGTTTTTT. This translates into CASSLDGPPGELFF.

This clonotype was observed at least ten times. The junction differs from germline at one of its ends, possibly a read error. This chain joins TRBV5-1 and TRBJ2-1, with TRBD2 matching over 8 bases. Germline loops: CDR1 SGHRS, CDR2 YFSETQ. The CDR3 runs 15 residues. The CDR3 DNA is TGTGCCAGCAGTTTAGGTGGGACTAGTTACAATGAGCAGTTCTTC. This gives the protein CASSLGGTSYNEQFF.

Points on this clonotype: A single base separates this from a much larger clone, so it may be a read error. This chain connects TRBV6-2 or TRBV6-3 to TRBJ2-1; possibly TRBD2 for D (6 bases). This CDR3 is built from 14 residues. Germline lookup yields CDR1 MNHEY and CDR2 SVGEGT. The CDR3 is CARSYGGLNNEQFF. The CDR3 coding sequence is TGTGCCAGGAGTTACGGGGGACTCAACAATGAGCAGTTCTTC.

This clonotype showed up many times. The rearrangement joins TRBV5-1 to TRBJ1-1; D uncertain. With 0 bases removed from V and 0 bases from J, the gap between germline ends came to 6 bases. Looked up from germline, CDR1 is SGHRS and CDR2 is YFSETQ. The length of the CDR3 is 14 residues. CDR3 loop: CASSLGALNTEAFF. Written as DNA, the CDR3 is TGCGCCAGCAGCTTGGGGGCACTGAACACTGAAGCTTTCTTT.

This clonotype has a count of ten or more. This may come from a read error, since a much larger clone is one base off. The chain combines TRBV2 with TRBJ2-7; D gene uncertain. Germline-derived CDR1 and CDR2 are SNHLY and FYNNEI. V dropped 5 bases and J dropped 3 bases, with 5 bases sitting between them. This CDR3 has 11 amino acids. In DNA, the CDR3 is TGTGCCAGCAGTCCAGACTACGAGCAGTACTTC. It yields the protein CASSPDYEQYF. Using reference TRBV2 and TRBJ2-7 for the parts outside the CDR3, the full variable domain is EPEVTQTPSHQVTQMGQEVILRCVPISNHLYFYWYRQILGQKVEFLVSFYNNEISEKSEIFDDQFSVERPDGSNFTLKIRSTKLEDSAMYFCASSPDYEQYFGPGTRLTVT.

A few counts support this clonotype. The genes are TRBV25-1 and TRBJ2-3; 9 bases line up with TRBD1. Unmatched junction bases numbered 3, after V lost 10 bases and J lost 4 bases. The CDR3 has 12 amino acids. Per germline, CDR1 MGHDK and CDR2 SYGVNS. The CDR3 DNA reads as TGTGCCACCTGGACAGGGGCAGATACGCAGTATTTT. Its translation: CATWTGADTQYF.

There are many counts of this clonotype. The V gene is TRBV5-1, the J gene TRBJ2-7; the D is unclear. Germline loops: CDR1 SGHRS, CDR2 YFSETQ. The V gene lost 1 base and the J gene lost 0 bases, with 5 bases spanning the gap. The CDR3 covers 13 residues. The CDR3 spells CASSLSSSYEQYF. CDR3 nucleotides: TGCGCCAGCAGCTTGTCAAGCTCCTACGAGCAGTACTTC.

Ten or more counts support this clonotype. The chain couples TRBV30 to TRBJ1-5; D remains ambiguous. The V end was cut by 5 bases, the J end by 1 base, with 9 bases between. Germline V gene data show CDR1 as GTSNPN and CDR2 as SVGIG (reference sequence). The CDR3 has 13 residues. As DNA, the CDR3 is TGTGCCTGGGCGGGAAAGAGCAATCAGCCCCAGCATTTT. Its protein product is CAWAGKSNQPQHF.

This clonotype has at least ten counts. The J gene is TRBJ1-1, the V gene TRBV20-1; no definite D call. Trimming removed 6 bases from V and 4 bases from J, with 21 bases in between. Germline CDR1 and CDR2: DFQATT and SNEGSKA (reference sequence). The length of the CDR3 is 15 residues. The CDR3 reads CSALASRTASTEAFF. CDR3 sequence (DNA): TGCAGTGCATTGGCATCGCGAACCGCGAGCACTGAAGCTTTCTTT.

The rearrangement links TRBV14 to TRBJ1-1; D remains unclear. V was pared by 6 bases and J by 1 base, with 9 bases between. CDR3 length: 13 residues. Germline V lookup: CDR1 SGHDN, CDR2 FVKESK. CDR3 region: CASSLSGNTEAFF. Here the CDR3 DNA reads TGTGCCAGCAGTCTGAGCGGGAACACTGAAGCTTTCTTT.

By frequency in the sample, this clonotype is medium-sized. The chain recombines TRBV28 with TRBJ2-7, with D unclear. This CDR3 has 13 residues. Trimming took 6 bases from V and 2 from J, leaving 11 bases between them. The germline CDR1 and CDR2 sequences are MDHEN and SYDVKM. The DNA of the CDR3 is TGTGCCAGCAGCGGCTCCTCGGCCTACGAGCAGTACTTC. Amino acids: CASSGSSAYEQYF.

The V and J genes are TRBV6-6 and TRBJ1-1, with TRBD1 as a possible D gene (5 bases). Germline CDR1 MNHNY, CDR2 SVGAGI (reference sequence). The CDR3 contains 13 residues. Trimming took off 6 bases at V and 3 bases at J, with 11 bases between the two ends. In DNA, the CDR3 is TGTGCCAGCAGCAGCAGAGGGGACACTGAAGCTTTCTTT. Residues: CASSSRGDTEAFF.

Many counts were recorded for this clonotype. This rearrangement joins TRBV10-3 to TRBJ1-2; 9 bases are shared with TRBD1. The CDR3 is made up of 13 amino acids. CDR1 ENHRY and CDR2 SYGVKD come from the germline V gene. J gave up 8 bases and V 4 bases, and 5 bases lay outside the gene matches. The DNA for the CDR3 is TGTGCCATCAGTGTGGGACAGGGTTACGGCTACACCTTC. It yields the protein CAISVGQGYGYTF.

V is TRBV4-1 and J is TRBJ2-3, with 8 nucleotides matching TRBD2. In germline, CDR1 is MGHRA, CDR2 YSYEKL. This CDR3 comprises 17 residues. V lost 0 bases, J lost 3 bases, and 8 bases stayed unmatched. The CDR3 is CASSQEGGGRNTDTQYF. CDR3 coding DNA: TGCGCCAGCAGCCAAGAGGGGGGCGGGAGGAATACAGATACGCAGTATTTT.

Ten or more counts support this clonotype. CDR3 loop: CSARRQRDTEAFF. The CDR3 DNA sequence: TGCAGTGCTAGAAGACAGCGGGACACTGAAGCTTTCTTT. This sequence joins TRBV20-1 and TRBJ1-1; a possible D gene is TRBD1 (5 bases). Germline CDR1 and CDR2: DFQATT and SNEGSKA (reference sequence). Trimming took off 2 bases at V and 3 bases at J, with 10 bases between the two ends. The CDR3 has 13 residues.